What follows are 32 T cell receptor beta chains derived from one specimen sequenced in a study of blood T cell repertoires in COVID-19 (dated by TCRdb to about 2020). The method was the immunoSEQ multiplex PCR assay. Here the immuneACCESS table is served through TCRdb, limited to in-frame sequences with V and J called. Missing clones are a known gap in these copies; in checked studies unresolved V genes cover under half, and the rest lacks a known reason. The sample yields about 320,000 clones; about 89% were counted once. About 6.8% of the sample rests with the top ten. The material sequenced was peripheral blood. The receptors shown here come from a man younger than 30 who had recovered from COVID-19.

This chain uses TRBV12-3 or TRBV12-4 with TRBJ1-1; D gene unclear. Trimming removed 6 bases from V and 1 base from J, with 9 bases in between. CDR3 length equals 13 residues. This CDR3 is CASRGRANTEAFF. The CDR3 nucleotides read TGTGCCAGCAGAGGGCGGGCGAACACTGAAGCTTTCTTT.

V and J are TRBV7-6 and TRBJ1-1, with D possibly TRBD1 on 5 matching bases. The germline V and J ends were trimmed by 2 bases and 0 bases, with 16 bases remaining between them. Germline-derived CDR1 and CDR2 are SGHVS and FNYEAQ. CDR3 length equals 17 residues. The CDR3 region is CASSLHWRQPMNTEAFF. CDR3 bases: TGTGCCAGCAGCTTACACTGGCGACAGCCCATGAACACTGAAGCTTTCTTT.

This clone has just one count. In DNA form, the CDR3 reads TGTGCCAGCTCACCACCTCTAAGACGGACAGGGGATACCTTCGGCTACACCTTC. It encodes CASSPPLRRTGDTFGYTF. This rearrangement joins TRBV18 to TRBJ1-2; 9 bases fit TRBD1. V dropped 0 bases and J dropped 8; count of bases not matched to a gene: 16. Germline assignment: CDR1 KGHSH and CDR2 LQKENI. The CDR3 consists of 18 residues.

The chain is built from TRBV12-3 or TRBV12-4 and TRBJ1-2, with 7 nucleotides matching TRBD1. Trimming removed 6 bases from V and 4 bases from J; junction bases left unmatched: 5. The CDR3 runs 13 residues. The CDR3 coding sequence is TGTGCCAGCAGCCAGGGACAGTTCTATGGCTACACCTTC. It specifies CASSQGQFYGYTF.

The J gene is TRBJ2-1, the V gene TRBV5-5; 10 nucleotides align to TRBD2. Trimming took 4 bases from V and 6 from J; bases not matched to a gene: 7. This CDR3 has 15 residues. Per the germline V gene, CDR1 is SGHKS and CDR2 is YYEKEE (reference sequence). The chain's CDR3 is CASSAGTSVGNEQFF. CDR3 sequence (DNA): TGTGCCAGCAGCGCCGGGACTAGCGTAGGCAATGAGCAGTTCTTC.

This chain connects TRBV27 to TRBJ1-1; 7 bases are shared with TRBD1. The junction had 5 bases not matched to a gene; V was cut back by 6 bases and J by 1 base. The CDR3 is 14 amino acids. Germline values: CDR1 MNHEY, CDR2 SMNVEV (reference sequence). The CDR3 DNA sequence: TGTGCCAGCAGCTGGGACAGTCGGAACACTGAAGCTTTCTTT. This sequence encodes CASSWDSRNTEAFF.

The V call is TRBV11-1, the J call TRBJ2-5; 11 bases agree with TRBD2. V dropped 5 bases and J dropped 7; count of bases not matched to a gene: 12. Germline loops: CDR1 SGHAT, CDR2 FQDESV (reference sequence). The CDR3 sequence is 16 residues long. The CDR3 is CASSQGASGGSATQYF. In nucleotides, the CDR3 is TGTGCCAGCAGCCAGGGGGCTAGCGGGGGGTCCGCGACCCAGTACTTC.

V and J are TRBV20-1 and TRBJ2-3; 11 nucleotides line up with TRBD2. Germline-derived CDR1 and CDR2 are DFQATT and SNEGSKA (reference sequence). The J segment lost 3 bases and the V segment lost 3 bases, leaving 5 bases of the junction unmatched. The CDR3 is 15 amino acids. The CDR3 nucleotides read TGCAGTGCTAGTCGAATAGCGGGGGGGACAGATACGCAGTATTTT. Amino acid sequence: CSASRIAGGTDTQYF.

The chain employs TRBV10-2 and TRBJ1-2; D is uncertain. With 4 bases removed from V and 0 bases from J, the gap between germline ends came to 21 bases. The CDR3 totals 18 residues. Germline values: CDR1 WSHSY, CDR2 SAAADI. CDR3 in amino acids: CASSGPTGLGDSNYGYTF. The DNA for the CDR3 is TGCGCCAGCAGTGGCCCAACCGGGTTAGGAGATTCTAACTATGGCTACACCTTC.

The chain recombines TRBV6-5 with TRBJ2-1, with a weak D call TRBD2 (5 bases). The CDR3 extends over 15 amino acids. V lost 5 bases to trimming and J lost 6 bases, with 17 bases between them. CDR1 is MNHEY, CDR2 SVGAGI, per germline. The CDR3 region has the DNA TGTGCCAGCAGTACGGGGAGCATGGCGGTCAATGAGCAGTTCTTC. This encodes CASSTGSMAVNEQFF.

This clone was recorded once. This chain uses TRBV4-2 with TRBJ2-3, with 8 bases identical to TRBD1. The V and J ends lost 2 bases and 5 bases, in that order; junction bases with no gene match: 9. Germline-derived CDR1 and CDR2 are LGHNA and YNFKEQ. The CDR3 is 16 amino acids. The CDR3 DNA reads TGTGCCAGCAGCCAACTATCCGGGACAGGAGTAGATACGCAGTATTTT. The encoded protein is CASSQLSGTGVDTQYF.

The V gene is TRBV9, the J gene TRBJ2-1, with 13 bases aligning to TRBD2. The V and J ends lost 2 bases and 7 bases, in that order; junction bases with no gene match: 12. The CDR3 spans 18 residues. Germline V gene lookup returns CDR1 SGDLS and CDR2 YYNGEE. The CDR3 protein is CASSVGLGLAGDGNEQFF. DNA of the CDR3: TGTGCCAGCAGCGTTGGGTTAGGACTAGCGGGAGATGGGAATGAGCAGTTCTTC.

This sequence joins TRBV2 and TRBJ2-4, with 11 bases that match TRBD2. V gave up 2 bases and J gave up 1 base; unmatched junction bases: 10. This CDR3 is 19 amino acids long. Germline V gives CDR1 SNHLY, CDR2 FYNNEI. CDR3 region: CASSETNLAGGAAKNIQYF. DNA for the CDR3: TGTGCCAGCAGTGAAACTAACCTAGCGGGGGGTGCGGCCAAAAACATTCAGTACTTC.

This clone was seen just once. The V gene is TRBV6-6, the J gene TRBJ2-7; TRBD2 aligns across 11 bases. The CDR3 contains 14 residues. V shed 4 bases and J 4 bases; nucleotides not matched to a gene: 3. Germline lookup yields CDR1 MNHNY and CDR2 SVGAGI (reference sequence). CDR3 sequence (DNA): TGTGCCAGCAGTTTACTAGCGGGAGAGTACGAGCAGTACTTC. It translates to CASSLLAGEYEQYF.

This chain links TRBV27 with TRBJ2-7; no reliable D call. Trimming took off 4 bases at V and 6 bases at J, with 19 bases between the two ends. Germline lookup yields CDR1 MNHEY and CDR2 SMNVEV (reference sequence). The CDR3 has 15 residues. CDR3 in DNA: TGTGCCAGCAGTTCTCATCAACCCCTAACCTCCGAGCAGTACTTC. Its translation: CASSSHQPLTSEQYF.

The count of this clone is one. J is TRBJ1-3 and V is TRBV5-6; 7 bases are shared with TRBD1. Germline V gives CDR1 SGHDT, CDR2 YYEEEE. The CDR3 has 15 residues. The J segment lost 2 bases and the V segment lost 2 bases, leaving 4 bases of the junction unmatched. Here the CDR3 reads CASSFRTGAGNTIYF. DNA of the CDR3: TGTGCCAGCAGCTTCCGCACAGGGGCTGGAAACACCATATATTTT.

This clone occurred a few times. The chain joins TRBV9 to TRBJ2-2; 9 bases match TRBD2. The germline CDR1 and CDR2 sequences are SGDLS and YYNGEE. The J segment lost 7 bases and the V segment lost 3 bases, leaving 10 bases of the junction unmatched. The CDR3 is 16 residues long. The CDR3 sequence is CASSALAGEYSGELFF. The CDR3 nucleotides read TGTGCCAGCAGCGCTTTAGCGGGAGAGTACAGCGGGGAGCTGTTTTTT.

The CDR3 sequence: CASSVSVSSYNEQFF. CDR3 sequence (DNA): TGTGCCAGCAGCGTCTCCGTGAGCTCCTACAATGAGCAGTTCTTC. The chain combines TRBV6-5 with TRBJ2-1; D is ambiguous. V was cut by 6 bases and J by 0 bases, with 12 bases left in between. CDR3 length equals 15 residues. Germline loops: CDR1 MNHEY, CDR2 SVGAGI.

The J gene is TRBJ1-6, the V gene TRBV27; 8 bases are shared with TRBD1. Unmatched junction bases numbered 5, after V lost 7 bases and J lost 6 bases. Per the germline V gene, CDR1 is MNHEY and CDR2 is SMNVEV (reference sequence). The CDR3 consists of 14 residues. CDR3 protein: CASTTDRGNSPLHF. CDR3 sequence (DNA): TGTGCCAGCACCACAGACAGGGGTAATTCACCCCTCCACTTT.

The rearrangement uses TRBV5-1 and TRBJ2-2; 7 bases align to TRBD1. The CDR3 length is 16 residues. V was pared by 4 bases and J by 0 bases, with 6 bases of the junction left unmatched. Germline loops: CDR1 SGHRS, CDR2 YFSETQ. Here the CDR3 reads CASSLSGQPNTGELFF. CDR3 nucleotide sequence: TGCGCCAGCAGCCTTTCGGGACAGCCGAACACCGGGGAGCTGTTTTTT.

The V and J genes are TRBV7-2 and TRBJ2-7; 9 positions agree with TRBD1. In germline, CDR1 is SGHTA, CDR2 FQGNSA. This CDR3 contains 15 residues. J gave up 1 base and V 2 bases, and 3 bases lay outside the gene matches. This chain's CDR3 is CASSLRDRASYEQYF. CDR3 coding DNA: TGTGCCAGCAGCTTAAGGGACAGGGCGTCCTACGAGCAGTACTTC. Using reference TRBV7-2 and TRBJ2-7 for the parts outside the CDR3, the full variable domain is GAGVSQSPSNKVTEKGKDVELRCDPISGHTALYWYRQSLGQGLEFLIYFQGNSAPDKSGLPSDRFSAERTGGSVSTLTIQRTQQEDSAVYLCASSLRDRASYEQYFGPGTRLTVT.

The rearrangement joins TRBV20-1 to TRBJ1-2; no definite D call. CDR3 length equals 11 residues. The germline CDR1 and CDR2 sequences are DFQATT and SNEGSKA (reference sequence). V was clipped by 6 bases and J by 7 bases, with 12 bases between them. The CDR3 DNA reads TGCAGTGCCAACGGAGTAGCTGGCTACACCTTC. Translated: CSANGVAGYTF.

Here the CDR3 reads CASSFKTQGRNYEQFF. CDR3 nucleotides: TGCGCCAGCAGCTTCAAAACACAGGGTCGGAATTATGAGCAGTTCTTC. The chain employs TRBV5-1 and TRBJ2-1; maybe TRBD1 (6 bases). Trimming shortened V by 2 bases and J by 8 bases, and 20 bases separated the two germline ends. The CDR3 spans 16 residues. Looked up from germline, CDR1 is SGHRS and CDR2 is YFSETQ.

This clone was recorded once. This rearrangement joins TRBV6-5 to TRBJ1-5; D is possibly TRBD1 (5 bases). V was clipped by 9 bases and J by 10 bases, with 16 bases between them. Germline V gene sequence: CDR1 MNHEY, CDR2 SVGAGI. The CDR3 sequence is 12 residues long. The CDR3 DNA follows: TGTGCCAGTAGCAGGGCGCAAGGACCCCAGCATTTT. This translates into CASSRAQGPQHF.

The rearrangement joins TRBV18 to TRBJ2-2; 8 bases map to TRBD1. After removal of 0 bases from V and 1 base from J, the junction contained 7 bases not matched to a gene. Germline assignment: CDR1 KGHSH and CDR2 LQKENI. This CDR3 is 18 amino acids long. The CDR3 DNA sequence: TGTGCCAGCTCACCACCGATGACAGACAGGGGGAACACCGGGGAGCTGTTTTTT. It codes for CASSPPMTDRGNTGELFF.

The V call is TRBV27, the J call TRBJ1-1, with D maybe TRBD1 (5 bases). The CDR3 spans 15 residues. Germline V gene sequence: CDR1 MNHEY, CDR2 SMNVEV (reference sequence). V dropped 2 bases and J dropped 2 bases, with 12 bases sitting between them. CDR3 loop: CASSLTGWGNTEAFF. The CDR3 DNA sequence: TGTGCCAGCAGTTTAACGGGTTGGGGCAACACTGAAGCTTTCTTT.

The CDR3, as DNA: TGTGCCTGGAGGCTGGGGGCGAACACTGAAGCTTTCTTT. Protein sequence: CAWRLGANTEAFF. The J gene is TRBJ1-1, the V gene TRBV30; a possible D gene is TRBD1 (6 bases). CDR1 GTSNPN and CDR2 SVGIG come from the germline V gene (reference sequence). Deletions cut 3 bases from V and 1 base from J, with 9 bases between. The CDR3 length is 13 residues. The full variable domain, rest sourced from reference TRBV30 and TRBJ1-1, is SQTIHQWPATLVQPVGSPLSLECTVEGTSNPNLYWYRQAAGRGLQLLFYSVGIGQISSEVPQNLSASRPQDRQFILSSKKLLLSDSGFYLCAWRLGANTEAFFGQGTRLTVV.

The V gene is TRBV5-1, the J gene TRBJ2-7, with D tentatively TRBD1 (5 bases). The CDR3 loop spans 13 amino acids. V lost 2 bases and J 3 bases, leaving 9 bases between the germline ends. Looked up from germline, CDR1 is SGHRS and CDR2 is YFSETQ. The CDR3 reads CASSFDSIYEQYF. DNA for the CDR3: TGCGCCAGCAGCTTTGACAGTATCTACGAGCAGTACTTC.

CDR3 in DNA: TGTGCCAGCTCACCCAGGGGACAGCTTTACACTGAAGCTTTCTTT. Translating gives CASSPRGQLYTEAFF. The chain joins TRBV18 to TRBJ1-1; TRBD1 aligns across 7 bases. With 3 bases clipped from V and 3 bases from J, the junction kept 7 bases outside the gene matches. This CDR3 spans 15 amino acids. Germline-derived CDR1 and CDR2 are KGHSH and LQKENI.

The chain is built from TRBV5-1 and TRBJ1-6; the match to TRBD1 covers 7 bases. The CDR3 length is 15 residues. V was clipped by 2 bases and J by 8 bases; unmatched bases: 7. Germline V gene data show CDR1 as SGHRS and CDR2 as YFSETQ. This CDR3 is CASSLGDSQHSPLHF. The DNA for the CDR3 is TGCGCCAGCAGCTTAGGGGACAGCCAACATTCACCCCTCCACTTT.

The chain couples TRBV10-3 to TRBJ1-5, with 9 bases that match TRBD1. This CDR3 region has 16 residues. Trimming took 0 bases from V and 4 from J; bases not matched to a gene: 4. The germline CDR1 and CDR2 sequences are ENHRY and SYGVKD. The CDR3 is CAISESGGTGNQPQHF. CDR3 bases: TGTGCCATCAGTGAGTCAGGCGGGACAGGGAATCAGCCCCAGCATTTT.

The chain is built from TRBV5-4 and TRBJ2-7, with 7 bases matching TRBD1. This CDR3 is built from 15 residues. The germline CDR1 and CDR2 sequences are SGHNT and YYREEE (reference sequence). V lost 0 bases, J lost 1 base, and 4 bases stayed unmatched. The CDR3 here is CASSLVGTASYEQYF. The CDR3 nucleotides are TGTGCCAGCAGCTTGGTAGGGACAGCATCCTACGAGCAGTACTTC.